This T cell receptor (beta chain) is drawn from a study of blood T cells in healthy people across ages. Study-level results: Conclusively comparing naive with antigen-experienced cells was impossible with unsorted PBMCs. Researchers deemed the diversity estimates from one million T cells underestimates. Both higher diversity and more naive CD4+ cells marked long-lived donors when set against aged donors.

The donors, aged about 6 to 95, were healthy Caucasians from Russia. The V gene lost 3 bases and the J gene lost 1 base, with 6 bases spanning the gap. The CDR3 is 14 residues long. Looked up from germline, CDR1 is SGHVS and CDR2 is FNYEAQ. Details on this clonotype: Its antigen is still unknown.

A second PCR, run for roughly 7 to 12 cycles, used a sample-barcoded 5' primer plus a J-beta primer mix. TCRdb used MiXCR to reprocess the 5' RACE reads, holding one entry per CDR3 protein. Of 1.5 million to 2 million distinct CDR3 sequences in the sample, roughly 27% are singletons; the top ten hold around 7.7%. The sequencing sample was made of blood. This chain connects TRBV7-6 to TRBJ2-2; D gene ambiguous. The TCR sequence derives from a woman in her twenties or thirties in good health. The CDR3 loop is CASSFVQNTGELFF. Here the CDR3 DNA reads TGTGCCAGCAGCTTTGTGCAGAACACCGGGGAGCTGTTTTTT.